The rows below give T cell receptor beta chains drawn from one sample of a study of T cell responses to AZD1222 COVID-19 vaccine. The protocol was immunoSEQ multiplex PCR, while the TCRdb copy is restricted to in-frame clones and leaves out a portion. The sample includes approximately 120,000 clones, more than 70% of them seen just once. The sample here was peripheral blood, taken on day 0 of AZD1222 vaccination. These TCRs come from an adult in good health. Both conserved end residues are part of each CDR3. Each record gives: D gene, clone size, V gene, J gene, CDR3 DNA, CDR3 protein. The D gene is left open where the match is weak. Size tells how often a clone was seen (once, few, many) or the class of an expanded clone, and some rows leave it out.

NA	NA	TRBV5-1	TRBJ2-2	TGCGCCAGCAGCTTGAAGGTAACCGGGGAGCTGTTTTTT	CASSLKVTGELFF
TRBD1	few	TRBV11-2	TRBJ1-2	TGTGCCAGCAGCTTATTAGGCGGGAGGACAGGGGAAATCGGTGGCTACACCTTC	CASSLLGGRTGEIGGYTF
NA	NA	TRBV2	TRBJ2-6	TGTGCCAGCAAGACAGGTAAAGCTGGGGCCAACGTCCTGACTTTC	CASKTGKAGANVLTF
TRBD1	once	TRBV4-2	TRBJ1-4	TGTGCCAGCAGCGAAGGACAGGGGGAAAAACTGTTTTTT	CASSEGQGEKLFF
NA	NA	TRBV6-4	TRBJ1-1	TGTGCCAGCAGTGACAGATCGAACACTGAAGCTTTCTTT	CASSDRSNTEAFF
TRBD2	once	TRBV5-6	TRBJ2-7	TGTGCCAGCCGCTGGGGGGGTGGTGGCGAGCAGTACTTC	CASRWGGGGEQYF
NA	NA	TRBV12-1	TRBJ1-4	TGTGCCAGCAGCTTTGCGCCCCAAACCCCCCAGGGAGGCACTAATGAAAAACTGTTTTTT	CASSFAPQTPQGGTNEKLFF
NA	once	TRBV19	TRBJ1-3	TGTGCCAGTAGCAACAAACAGGGAACCTACGGAAACACCATATATTTT	CASSNKQGTYGNTIYF
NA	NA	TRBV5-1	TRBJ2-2	TGCGCCAGCAGCTTGATAGCAGAAAACACCGGGGAGCTGTTTTTT	CASSLIAENTGELFF
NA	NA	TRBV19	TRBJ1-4	TGTGCCAGTAGTAATAGCGCCAGGGCCCGAGATGAAAAACTGTTTTTT	CASSNSARARDEKLFF
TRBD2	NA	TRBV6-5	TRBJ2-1	TGTGCCAGCAGTTACTCGCCTAGCGGGAGTTTAGATGAGCAGTTCTTC	CASSYSPSGSLDEQFF
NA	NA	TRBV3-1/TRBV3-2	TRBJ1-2	TGTGCCAGCAGCCAAGTAAACTTCTATGGCTACACCTTC	CASSQVNFYGYTF
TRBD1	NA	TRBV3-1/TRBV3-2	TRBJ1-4	TGTGCCAGCAGCCAGGGGACAGGGACCTCCCATAATGAAAAACTGTTTTTT	CASSQGTGTSHNEKLFF
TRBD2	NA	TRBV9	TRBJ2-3	TGTGCCAGCAGCCAGCGGGGGGGCGGAAATACGCAGTATTTT	CASSQRGGGNTQYF
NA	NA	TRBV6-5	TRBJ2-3	TGTGCCAGTCACCTTACAGCGGCGGCAGATACGCAGTATTTT	CASHLTAAADTQYF
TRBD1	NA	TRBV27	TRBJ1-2	TGTGCCAGCAGATTTACAGGGGGTGGCTATGGCTACACCTTC	CASRFTGGGYGYTF
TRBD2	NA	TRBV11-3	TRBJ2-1	TGTGCCAGCAGCTTAGGAGTAGCGGGTAAGGGCTACAATGAGCAGTTCTTC	CASSLGVAGKGYNEQFF
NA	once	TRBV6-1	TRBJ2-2	TGTGCCAGCAGTGAAGGCTACCCGAGAGACACCGGGGAGCTGTTTTTT	CASSEGYPRDTGELFF
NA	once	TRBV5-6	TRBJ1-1	TGTGCCAGCAGCTTGGTGGGGACCACTGAAGCTTTCTTT	CASSLVGTTEAFF
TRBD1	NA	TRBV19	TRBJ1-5	TGTGCCAGTAGTATTAGTGGGGCAGGGGGACGGCAGAATCAGCCCCAGCATTTT	CASSISGAGGRQNQPQHF
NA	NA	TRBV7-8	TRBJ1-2	TGTGCCAGCAGCTTAGCAGGGCTGGACTATGGCTACACCTTC	CASSLAGLDYGYTF
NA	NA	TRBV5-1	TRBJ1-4	TGCGCCAGCAGCTTGAGCTTGGGACCGTTGAGTTCTAATGAAAAACTGTTTTTT	CASSLSLGPLSSNEKLFF
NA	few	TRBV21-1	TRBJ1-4	TGTGCCAGCAGCGACCCCAGGGACAGGGGGGCCCTTGGGGAAAAACTGTTTTTT	CASSDPRDRGALGEKLFF
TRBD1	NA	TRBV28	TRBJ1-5	TGTGCCAGCAGTCCCATTCTCGGACAGGGGGCTAGTCAGCCCCAGCATTTT	CASSPILGQGASQPQHF
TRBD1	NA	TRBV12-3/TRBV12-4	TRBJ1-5	TGTGCCAGCAGTGGACAGGGGGGTCAGCCCCAGCATTTT	CASSGQGGQPQHF
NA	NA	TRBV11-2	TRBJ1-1	TGTGCCAGCAGCTTAAAAAGGGGCGGGGGCACTGAAGCTTTCTTT	CASSLKRGGGTEAFF
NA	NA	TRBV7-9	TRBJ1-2	TGTGCCAGCAGCTTACCCTACAGGGAAACTAACTATGGCTACACCTTC	CASSLPYRETNYGYTF
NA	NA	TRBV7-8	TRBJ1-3	TGTGCCAGCAGCTTTTTGGGGTCTGGAAACACCATATATTTT	CASSFLGSGNTIYF
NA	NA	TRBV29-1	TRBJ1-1	TGCAGCGCCCGGGACGCCGGTGAAGCTTTCTTT	CSARDAGEAFF
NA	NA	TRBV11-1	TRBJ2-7	TGTGCCAGCAGCTTAGCCCAGACCTACGAGCAGTACTTC	CASSLAQTYEQYF
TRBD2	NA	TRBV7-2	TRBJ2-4	TGTGCCAGCAGCTCCCGGACTAGCGGGGGGACCATTCAGTACTTC	CASSSRTSGGTIQYF
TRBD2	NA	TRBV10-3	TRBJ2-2	TGTGCCATCAGCGGGACGACGGGCGGGAGGACCGGGGAGCTGTTTTTT	CAISGTTGGRTGELFF
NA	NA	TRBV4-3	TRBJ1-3	TGCGCCAGCAGCCAAGGGGCCGGCTCTGGAAACACCATATATTTT	CASSQGAGSGNTIYF
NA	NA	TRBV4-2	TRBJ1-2	TGTGCCAGCAGCCCGGTGGACTTGGACGGTGGCTACACCTTC	CASSPVDLDGGYTF
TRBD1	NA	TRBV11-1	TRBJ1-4	TGTGCCAGCAGCCTTGGACAGGGTGGTGAAAAACTGTTTTTT	CASSLGQGGEKLFF
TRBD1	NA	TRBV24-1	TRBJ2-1	TGTGCCACAGAAGACAGGGGCAATAACAATGAGCAGTTCTTC	CATEDRGNNNEQFF
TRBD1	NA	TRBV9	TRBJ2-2	TGTGCCAGCAGCGTAGCGGCAGGGGGCCCCACCGGGGAGCTGTTTTTT	CASSVAAGGPTGELFF
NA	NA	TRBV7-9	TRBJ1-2	TGTGCCAGCAGCTTAACGGGGGGATCCAACTATGGCTACACCTTC	CASSLTGGSNYGYTF
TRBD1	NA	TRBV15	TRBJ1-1	TGTGCCACCAGCAGGGCAGGGGGAGACACTGAAGCTTTCTTT	CATSRAGGDTEAFF
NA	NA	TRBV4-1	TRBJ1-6	TGCGCCAGCAGCCAAGCTGGGAATTCACCCCTCCACTTT	CASSQAGNSPLHF
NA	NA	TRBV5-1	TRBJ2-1	TGCGCCAGCAGCTTGGGCAGGGGGGACTACAATGAGCAGTTCTTC	CASSLGRGDYNEQFF
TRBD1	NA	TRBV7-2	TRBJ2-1	TGTGCCAGCAGCCTCCGGGACAGGCACTACAATGAGCAGTTCTTC	CASSLRDRHYNEQFF
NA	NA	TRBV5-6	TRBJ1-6	TGTGCCAGCAGCTTCCGGACAGCCTCCTATAATTCACCCCTCCACTTT	CASSFRTASYNSPLHF
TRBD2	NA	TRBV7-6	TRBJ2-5	TGTGCCAGCAGCCTTGGACTAGCGGTAGTAGAGACCCAGTACTTC	CASSLGLAVVETQYF
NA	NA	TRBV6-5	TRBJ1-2	TGTGCCAGCAGTTACCTAGGGAGAGGGAGTCATCAGGGCTACACCTTC	CASSYLGRGSHQGYTF
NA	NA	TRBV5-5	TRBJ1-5	TGTGCCAGCCACGGGGACCAGCATTTT	CASHGDQHF
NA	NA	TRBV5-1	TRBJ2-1	TGCGCCAGCAGCCCGACGACAGGCCCTTCCTACAATGAGCAGTTCTTC	CASSPTTGPSYNEQFF
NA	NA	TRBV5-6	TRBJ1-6	TGTGCCAGCAGCTTGGCGGGACACGGCAATTCACCCCTCCACTTT	CASSLAGHGNSPLHF
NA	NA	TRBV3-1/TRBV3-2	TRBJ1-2	TGTGCCAGCAGCCAAGAACAGGTTAGCTCTAACTATGGCTACACCTTC	CASSQEQVSSNYGYTF
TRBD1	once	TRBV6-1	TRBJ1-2	TGTGCCAGCAGTGAAGATAGGGGTCAGGGGGCGCGAGCCCTCTATGGCTACACCTTC	CASSEDRGQGARALYGYTF
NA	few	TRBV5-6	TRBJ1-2	TGTGCCAGCACCATCAGAGGGACCCTTAACTATGGCTACACCTTC	CASTIRGTLNYGYTF
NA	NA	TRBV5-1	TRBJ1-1	TGCGCCAGCAGCTTGGACCGACGTACTGAAGCTTTCTTT	CASSLDRRTEAFF
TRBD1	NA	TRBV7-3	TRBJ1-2	TGTGCCAGCAGCTTAAAAGGCGGGACAGGGATCTATGGCTACACCTTC	CASSLKGGTGIYGYTF
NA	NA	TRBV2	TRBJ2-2	TGTGCCAGCAGTGCCGGGACCTCCCGGGCCGGGGAGCTGTTTTTT	CASSAGTSRAGELFF
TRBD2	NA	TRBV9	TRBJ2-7	TGTGCCAGCAGCGTGGCTAGCGGGGGCTACGAGCAGTACTTC	CASSVASGGYEQYF
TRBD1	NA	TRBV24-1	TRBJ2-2	TGTGCCACCAGTGATCCCGCGCCCGGGACAGGGATGACCGGGGAGCTGTTTTTT	CATSDPAPGTGMTGELFF
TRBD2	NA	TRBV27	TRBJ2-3	TGTGCCAGCCAGGGACTAGCGGGAGCGGGGGATACGCAGTATTTT	CASQGLAGAGDTQYF
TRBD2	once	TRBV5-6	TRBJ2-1	TGTGCCAGCAGCCGGGGACTAGCGGAATACAATGAGCAGTTCTTC	CASSRGLAEYNEQFF
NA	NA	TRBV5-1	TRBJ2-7	TGCGCCAGCAGCGGCTTCGGCAGGGCAACATCCTACGAGCAGTACTTC	CASSGFGRATSYEQYF